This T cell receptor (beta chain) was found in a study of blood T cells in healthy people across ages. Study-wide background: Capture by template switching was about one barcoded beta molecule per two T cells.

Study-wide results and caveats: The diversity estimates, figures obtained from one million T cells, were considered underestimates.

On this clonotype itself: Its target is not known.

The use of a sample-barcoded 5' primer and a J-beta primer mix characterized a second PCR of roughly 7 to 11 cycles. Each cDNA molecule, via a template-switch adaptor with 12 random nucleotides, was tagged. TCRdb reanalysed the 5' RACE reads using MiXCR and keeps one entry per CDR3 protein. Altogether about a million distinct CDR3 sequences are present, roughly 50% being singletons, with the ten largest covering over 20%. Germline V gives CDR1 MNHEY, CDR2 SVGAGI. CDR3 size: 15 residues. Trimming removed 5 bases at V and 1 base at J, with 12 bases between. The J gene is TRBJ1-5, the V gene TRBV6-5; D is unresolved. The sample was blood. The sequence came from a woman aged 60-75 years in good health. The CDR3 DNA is TGTGCCAGCAGTGCAGCTCGGGGAAGCAATCAGCCCCAGCATTTT. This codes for CASSAARGSNQPQHF.